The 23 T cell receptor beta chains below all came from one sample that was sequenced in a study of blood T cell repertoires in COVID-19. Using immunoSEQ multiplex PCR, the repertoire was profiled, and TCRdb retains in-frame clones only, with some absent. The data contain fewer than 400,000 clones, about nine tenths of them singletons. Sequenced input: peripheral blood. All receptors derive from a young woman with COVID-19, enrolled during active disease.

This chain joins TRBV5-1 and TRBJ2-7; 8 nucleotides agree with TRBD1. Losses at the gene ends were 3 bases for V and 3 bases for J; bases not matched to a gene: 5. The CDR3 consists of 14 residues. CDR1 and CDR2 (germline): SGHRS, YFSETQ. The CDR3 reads CASSYGQGGYEQYF. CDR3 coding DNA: TGCGCCAGCAGCTATGGACAGGGTGGCTACGAGCAGTACTTC.

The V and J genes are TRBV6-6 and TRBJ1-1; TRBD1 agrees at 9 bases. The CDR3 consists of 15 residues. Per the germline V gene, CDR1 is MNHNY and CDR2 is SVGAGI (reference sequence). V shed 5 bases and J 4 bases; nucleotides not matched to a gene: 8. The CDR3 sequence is CASSNEQGASTEAFF. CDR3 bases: TGTGCCAGCAGTAACGAACAGGGGGCCAGCACTGAAGCTTTCTTT.

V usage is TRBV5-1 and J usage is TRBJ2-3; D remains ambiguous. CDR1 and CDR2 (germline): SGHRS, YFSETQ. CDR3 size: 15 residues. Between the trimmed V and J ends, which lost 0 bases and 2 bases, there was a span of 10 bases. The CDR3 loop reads CASSLGLFLTDTQYF. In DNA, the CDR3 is TGCGCCAGCAGCTTGGGACTCTTCCTCACAGATACGCAGTATTTT.

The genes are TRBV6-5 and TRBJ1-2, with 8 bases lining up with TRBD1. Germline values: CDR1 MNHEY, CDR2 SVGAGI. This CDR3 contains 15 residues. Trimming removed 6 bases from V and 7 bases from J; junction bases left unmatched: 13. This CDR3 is CASSLRLDRGIGYTF. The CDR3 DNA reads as TGTGCCAGCAGCCTGCGCCTTGACAGGGGAATTGGCTACACCTTC.

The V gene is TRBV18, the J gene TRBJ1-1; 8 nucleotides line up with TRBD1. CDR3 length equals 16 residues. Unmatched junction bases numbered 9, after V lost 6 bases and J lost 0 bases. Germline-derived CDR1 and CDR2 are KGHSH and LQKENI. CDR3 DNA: TGTGCCAGCTCTCTCGGGACAGGTAGGCTGAACACTGAAGCTTTCTTT. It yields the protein CASSLGTGRLNTEAFF.

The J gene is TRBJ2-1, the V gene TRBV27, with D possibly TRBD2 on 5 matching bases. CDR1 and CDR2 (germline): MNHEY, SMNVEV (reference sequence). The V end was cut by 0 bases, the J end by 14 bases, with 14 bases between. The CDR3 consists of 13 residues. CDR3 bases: TGTGCCAGCAGTTTATCGAGGGAATTAGCAGAGTTCTTC. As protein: CASSLSRELAEFF.

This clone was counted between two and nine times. The CDR3 sequence: CAIRDPYRVPYEQYF. The CDR3 region has the DNA TGTGCCATCAGAGACCCCTACAGGGTTCCCTACGAGCAGTACTTC. The chain joins TRBV10-3 to TRBJ2-7; weak D call: TRBD1 (6 bases). CDR1 and CDR2 (germline): ENHRY, SYGVKD. This CDR3 contains 15 residues. Trimming left V 6 bases short and J 2 bases short, with 17 bases between.

CDR3 loop: CASSRTTGNEQFF. The CDR3 nucleotides are TGTGCCAGTAGTCGGACTACGGGCAATGAGCAGTTCTTC. The rearrangement uses TRBV19 and TRBJ2-1; D is perhaps TRBD2 (6 bases). Trimming removed 5 bases at V and 6 bases at J, with 11 bases between. In germline, CDR1 is LNHDA, CDR2 SQIVND (reference sequence). CDR3 length equals 13 residues.

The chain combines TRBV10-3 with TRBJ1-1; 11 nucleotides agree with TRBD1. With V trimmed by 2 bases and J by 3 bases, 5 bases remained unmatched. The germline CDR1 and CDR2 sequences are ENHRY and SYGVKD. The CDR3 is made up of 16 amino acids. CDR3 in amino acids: CAISEPGQGADTEAFF. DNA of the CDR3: TGTGCCATCAGTGAGCCTGGACAGGGGGCTGACACTGAAGCTTTCTTT.

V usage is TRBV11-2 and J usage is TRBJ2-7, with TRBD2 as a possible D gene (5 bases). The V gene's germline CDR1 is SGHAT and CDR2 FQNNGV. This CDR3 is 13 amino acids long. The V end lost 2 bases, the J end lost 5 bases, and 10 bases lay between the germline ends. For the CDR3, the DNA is TGTGCCAGCAGCTTACGAGGGAGCAACGAGCAGTACTTC. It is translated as CASSLRGSNEQYF.

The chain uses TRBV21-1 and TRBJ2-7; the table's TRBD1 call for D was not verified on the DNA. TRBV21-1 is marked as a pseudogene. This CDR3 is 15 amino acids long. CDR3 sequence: CASSKTPDRAHEQYF. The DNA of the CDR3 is TGTGCCAGCAGCAAAACGCCGGACAGGGCCCACGAGCAGTACTTC.

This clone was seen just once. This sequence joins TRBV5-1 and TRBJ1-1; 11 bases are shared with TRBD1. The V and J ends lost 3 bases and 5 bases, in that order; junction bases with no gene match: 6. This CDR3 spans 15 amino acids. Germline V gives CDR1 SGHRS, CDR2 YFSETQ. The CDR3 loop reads CASSSTDRGRTEAFF. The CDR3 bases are TGCGCCAGCAGCTCGACGGACAGGGGGCGAACTGAAGCTTTCTTT.

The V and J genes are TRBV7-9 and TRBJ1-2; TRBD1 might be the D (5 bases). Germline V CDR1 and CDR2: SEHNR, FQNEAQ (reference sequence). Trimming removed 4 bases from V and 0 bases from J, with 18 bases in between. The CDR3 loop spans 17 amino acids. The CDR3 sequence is CASSSPLRGFTNYGYTF. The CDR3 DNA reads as TGTGCCAGCAGCTCCCCCCTAAGGGGCTTTACTAACTATGGCTACACCTTC.

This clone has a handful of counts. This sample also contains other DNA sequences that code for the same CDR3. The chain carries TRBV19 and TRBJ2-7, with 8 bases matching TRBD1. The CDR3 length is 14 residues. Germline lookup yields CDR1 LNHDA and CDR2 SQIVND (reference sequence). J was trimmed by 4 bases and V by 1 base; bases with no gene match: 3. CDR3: CASSIGQGTYEQYF. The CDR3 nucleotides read TGTGCCAGTAGTATAGGACAGGGGACGTACGAGCAGTACTTC.

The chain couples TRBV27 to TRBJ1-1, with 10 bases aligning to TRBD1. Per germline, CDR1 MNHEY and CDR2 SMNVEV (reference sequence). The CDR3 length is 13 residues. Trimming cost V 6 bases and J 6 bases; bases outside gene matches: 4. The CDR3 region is CASSWTGGSEAFF. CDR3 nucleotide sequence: TGTGCCAGCAGCTGGACAGGGGGATCTGAAGCTTTCTTT.

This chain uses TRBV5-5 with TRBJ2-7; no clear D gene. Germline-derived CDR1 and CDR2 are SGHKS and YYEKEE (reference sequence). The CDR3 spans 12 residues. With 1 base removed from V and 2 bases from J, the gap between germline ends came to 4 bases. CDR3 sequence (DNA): TGTGCCAGCAGCTTGTCAACCTACGAGCAGTACTTC. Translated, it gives CASSLSTYEQYF.

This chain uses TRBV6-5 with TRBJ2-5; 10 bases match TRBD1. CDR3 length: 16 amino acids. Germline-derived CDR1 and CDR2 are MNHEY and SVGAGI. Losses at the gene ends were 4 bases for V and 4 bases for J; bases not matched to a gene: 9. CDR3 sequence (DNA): TGTGCCAGCAGTTCTAGGGACAGGGGACGACCAGAGACCCAGTACTTC. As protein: CASSSRDRGRPETQYF.

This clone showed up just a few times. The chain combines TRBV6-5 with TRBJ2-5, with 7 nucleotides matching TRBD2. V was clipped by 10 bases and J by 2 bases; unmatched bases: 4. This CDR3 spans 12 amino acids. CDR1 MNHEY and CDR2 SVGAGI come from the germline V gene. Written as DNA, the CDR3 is TGTGCCACGGGGAGGGGACAAGAGACCCAGTACTTC. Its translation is CATGRGQETQYF.

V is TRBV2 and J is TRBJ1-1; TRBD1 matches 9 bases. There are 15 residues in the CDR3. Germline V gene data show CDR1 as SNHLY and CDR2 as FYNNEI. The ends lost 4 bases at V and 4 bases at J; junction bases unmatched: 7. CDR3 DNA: TGTGCCAGCAGTGGCCTACAGGGGGCAGGCACTGAAGCTTTCTTT. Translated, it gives CASSGLQGAGTEAFF.

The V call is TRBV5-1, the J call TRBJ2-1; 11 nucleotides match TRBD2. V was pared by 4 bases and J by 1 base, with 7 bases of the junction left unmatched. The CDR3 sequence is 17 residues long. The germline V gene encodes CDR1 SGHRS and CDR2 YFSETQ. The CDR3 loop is CASSQGLAVTSYNEQFF. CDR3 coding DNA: TGCGCCAGCAGCCAGGGACTAGCGGTTACTTCCTACAATGAGCAGTTCTTC.

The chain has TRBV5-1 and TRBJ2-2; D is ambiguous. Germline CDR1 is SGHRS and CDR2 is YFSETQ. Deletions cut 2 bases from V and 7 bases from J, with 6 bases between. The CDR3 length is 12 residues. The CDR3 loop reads CASSLTGGELFF. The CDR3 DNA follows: TGCGCCAGCAGCTTAACGGGCGGGGAGCTGTTTTTT.

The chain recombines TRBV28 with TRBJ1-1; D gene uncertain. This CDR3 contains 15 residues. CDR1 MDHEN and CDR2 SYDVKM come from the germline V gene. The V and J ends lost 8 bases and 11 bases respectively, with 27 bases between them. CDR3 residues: CASSIAGQQTFSAFF. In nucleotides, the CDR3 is TGTGCCAGCTCGATCGCTGGGCAGCAAACGTTTTCCGCTTTCTTT. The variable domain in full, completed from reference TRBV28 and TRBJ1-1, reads DVKVTQSSRYLVKRTGEKVFLECVQDMDHENMFWYRQDPGLGLRLIYFSYDVKMKEKGDIPEGYSVSREKKERFSLILESASTNQTSMYLCASSIAGQQTFSAFFGQGTRLTVV.

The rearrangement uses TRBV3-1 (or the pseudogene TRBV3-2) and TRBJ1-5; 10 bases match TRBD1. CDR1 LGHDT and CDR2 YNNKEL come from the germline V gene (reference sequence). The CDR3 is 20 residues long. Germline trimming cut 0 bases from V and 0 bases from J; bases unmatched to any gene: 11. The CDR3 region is CASSQDGTGALLYSNQPQHF. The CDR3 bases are TGTGCCAGCAGCCAAGATGGGACAGGGGCTCTCCTATATAGCAATCAGCCCCAGCATTTT.